What follows are 22 T cell receptor beta chains derived from one specimen sequenced in a study of OX40 agonist ivuxolimab in advanced cancers. Libraries were made using the immunoSEQ multiplex PCR assay. TCRdb holds this immuneACCESS table with in-frame rearrangements only. Some clones are missing; in checked studies, unresolved V genes explain under half, and the rest has no known cause. This sample lists roughly 68,000 clones; 83% were detected once. 1.4% to 1.5% of the sample rests with the top ten. This material consisted of CD4+ or CD8+ T cells sorted from blood, taken in a trial of the OX40 agonist ivuxolimab. Every receptor here comes from an adult with an advanced solid tumor such as melanoma, head and neck, liver or kidney cancer.

J is TRBJ2-2 and V is TRBV5-5; no definite D call. This CDR3 has 14 amino acids. V was pared by 1 base and J by 0 bases, with 4 bases between. The V gene's germline CDR1 is SGHKS and CDR2 YYEKEE (reference sequence). CDR3 DNA: TGTGCCAGCAGCTTGAGGCCGAACACCGGGGAGCTGTTTTTT. Translating it yields CASSLRPNTGELFF.

The chain is built from TRBV6-4 and TRBJ2-1; 14 nucleotides line up with TRBD2. Germline assignment: CDR1 MRHNA and CDR2 SNTAGT. CDR3 size: 18 residues. V shed 0 bases, J shed 7 bases, and the junction held 8 bases outside the gene matches. For the CDR3, the DNA is TGTGCCAGCAGTGACTCCGTCCCGGGACTAGCGGGGGTTAATGAGCAGTTCTTC. Its protein is CASSDSVPGLAGVNEQFF.

This clone is medium-sized (0.01 to 0.1%) within its sample. The chain recombines TRBV7-4 with TRBJ2-2, with D perhaps matching TRBD1 (6 bases). The V end lost 5 bases, the J end lost 3 bases, and 16 bases lay between the germline ends. CDR3 size: 16 residues. CDR1 and CDR2 from the germline V gene are SGHVT and SQSDAQ. The DNA for the CDR3 is TGTGCCAGCAGCCTGTACAGGGAGAGGGACACCGGGGAGCTGTTTTTT. Protein: CASSLYRERDTGELFF.

The gene calls are TRBV6-5 and TRBJ1-2; 11 bases align to TRBD1. The ends lost 6 bases at V and 5 bases at J; junction bases unmatched: 8. The CDR3 covers 15 residues. Germline CDR1 MNHEY, CDR2 SVGAGI. The CDR3 sequence: CASRRTGGSIYGYTF. CDR3 in DNA: TGTGCCAGCAGGAGGACAGGGGGCTCTATATATGGCTACACCTTC.

Note on this clone: The junction does not match germline at one end; this may be a read error. The chain couples TRBV5-1 to TRBJ1-4; a possible D gene is TRBD1 (6 bases). This CDR3 region has 14 residues. Germline V gene data show CDR1 as SGHRS and CDR2 as YFSETQ. The CDR3 loop is CASSRQEPKEKLFF. The DNA for the CDR3 is TGCGCCAGCAGCCGACAGGAGCCTAAAGAAAAACTGTTTTTT.

The J gene is TRBJ1-2, the V gene TRBV2; D gene unclear. The CDR3 contains 14 residues. Trimming pared 2 bases from V and 7 bases from J, leaving 14 bases between. Germline loops: CDR1 SNHLY, CDR2 FYNNEI. The CDR3 DNA reads as TGTGCCAGCAGTGAATCCCGCGTCGGTGGTGGCTACACCTTC. This gives the protein CASSESRVGGGYTF.

This chain joins TRBV5-1 and TRBJ2-3; tentative D call: TRBD2 (6 bases). Per germline, CDR1 SGHRS and CDR2 YFSETQ. This CDR3 has 14 amino acids. The V end was cut by 0 bases, the J end by 1 base, with 6 bases between. CDR3 nucleotide sequence: TGCGCCAGCAGCTTGGCTAGCGGCACAGATACGCAGTATTTT. It specifies CASSLASGTDTQYF.

The table lists this clone with a count of one. V gene TRBV5-1 combines with J gene TRBJ2-1, with D perhaps matching TRBD1 or TRBD2 (5 bases each). Germline loops: CDR1 SGHRS, CDR2 YFSETQ. The CDR3 is 14 residues long. The V gene lost 6 bases and the J gene lost 3 bases, with 13 bases spanning the gap. For the CDR3, the DNA is TGCGCCAGCACCCGGGACCACGGCTACAATGAGCAGTTCTTC. This translates into CASTRDHGYNEQFF.

The J gene is TRBJ1-4, the V gene TRBV5-6; D not certain. This CDR3 is built from 14 residues. Trimming took 1 base from V and 4 from J, leaving 8 bases between them. Germline CDR1 reads SGHDT; CDR2 reads YYEEEE. CDR3 DNA: TGTGCCAGCAGCTTGCTATCTTTTAATGAAAAACTGTTTTTT. Amino acids: CASSLLSFNEKLFF.

This chain joins TRBV5-5 and TRBJ1-1; 9 nucleotides align to TRBD1. V shed 4 bases, J shed 0 bases, and the junction held 13 bases outside the gene matches. Germline V CDR1 and CDR2: SGHKS, YYEKEE (reference sequence). CDR3 size: 18 residues. The CDR3 reads CASSRIHRDRVVNTEAFF. The CDR3 DNA is TGTGCCAGCAGCAGAATTCACCGGGACAGGGTAGTGAACACTGAAGCTTTCTTT.

The chain carries TRBV5-4 and TRBJ1-2, with D perhaps matching TRBD1 (5 bases). The CDR3 length is 14 residues. V was cut by 4 bases and J by 3 bases, with 13 bases left in between. Germline V gene data show CDR1 as SGHNT and CDR2 as YYREEE (reference sequence). The DNA for the CDR3 is TGTGCCAGCAGCAGGACATCTGATTACTATGGCTACACCTTC. It encodes CASSRTSDYYGYTF. Combining the CDR3 with reference TRBV5-4 and TRBJ1-2 gives the whole variable domain ETGVTQSPTHLIKTRGQQVTLRCSSQSGHNTVSWYQQALGQGPQFIFQYYREEENGRGNFPPRFSGLQFPNYSSELNVNALELDDSALYLCASSRTSDYYGYTFGSGTRLTVV.

The gene calls are TRBV5-1 and TRBJ2-1; 13 positions agree with TRBD2. The CDR3 spans 15 residues. Looked up from germline, CDR1 is SGHRS and CDR2 is YFSETQ. Trimming cost V 4 bases and J 11 bases; bases outside gene matches: 9. Here the CDR3 DNA reads TGCGCCAGCAGCCCTAGGACTAGCGGGGGTTCAAAGCAGTTCTTC. This codes for CASSPRTSGGSKQFF. Filled out from reference TRBV5-1 and TRBJ2-1, the complete variable domain reads KAGVTQTPRYLIKTRGQQVTLSCSPISGHRSVSWYQQTPGQGLQFLFEYFSETQRNKGNFPGRFSGRQFSNSRSEMNVSTLELGDSALYLCASSPRTSGGSKQFFGPGTRLTVL.

The gene calls are TRBV18 and TRBJ2-2; 7 nucleotides line up with TRBD2. The trim removed 4 bases at V and 0 bases at J, leaving 2 bases unmatched. The CDR3 is made up of 15 amino acids. Germline CDR1 and CDR2: KGHSH and LQKENI. The CDR3 DNA follows: TGTGCCAGCTCACAGCGGGGACCGAACACCGGGGAGCTGTTTTTT. Its protein is CASSQRGPNTGELFF.

This sequence joins TRBV5-1 and TRBJ1-5; a weak D match, TRBD1 (5 bases). The CDR3 loop spans 15 amino acids. The ends were cut back, 0 bases at V and 4 bases at J, with 11 bases in the middle. Looked up from germline, CDR1 is SGHRS and CDR2 is YFSETQ. The CDR3 here is CASSLDLTANQPQHF. The CDR3 DNA sequence: TGCGCCAGCAGCTTGGATCTGACAGCTAATCAGCCCCAGCATTTT.

CDR3 sequence reads: CASNLNRGTNEKLFF. CDR3 DNA sequence: TGTGCCAGCAACCTAAATAGAGGGACTAATGAAAAACTGTTTTTT. The chain employs TRBV6-1 and TRBJ1-4; D remains unclear. The V end lost 7 bases, the J end lost 2 bases, and 14 bases lay between the germline ends. The CDR3 spans 15 residues. The germline CDR1 and CDR2 sequences are MNHNS and SASEGT.

The rearrangement uses TRBV19 and TRBJ2-2; no definite D call. Germline assignment: CDR1 LNHDA and CDR2 SQIVND (reference sequence). The CDR3 is made up of 15 amino acids. The ends were cut back, 0 bases at V and 1 base at J, with 6 bases in the middle. CDR3 in amino acids: CASSIDRRNTGELFF. DNA for the CDR3: TGTGCCAGTAGTATAGATCGACGGAACACCGGGGAGCTGTTTTTT.

This clone was seen only a few times. The chain uses TRBV28 and TRBJ1-4, with TRBD1 as a possible D gene (6 bases). The V end was cut by 6 bases, the J end by 8 bases, with 28 bases between. The CDR3 length is 18 residues. CDR1 is MDHEN and CDR2 is SYDVKM in the germline V gene. The CDR3 DNA reads TGTGCCAGCAGCCGCGGCCCCAAATGGGGGCCATATCAGGAAAAACTGTTTTTT. Protein: CASSRGPKWGPYQEKLFF.

The chain combines TRBV6-1 with TRBJ2-3, with no clear D. Germline V gene lookup returns CDR1 MNHNS and CDR2 SASEGT. This CDR3 has 14 amino acids. V was cut by 3 bases and J by 1 base, with 8 bases left in between. This chain's CDR3 is CASSDRLGTDTQYF. CDR3 DNA: TGTGCCAGCAGTGACAGGTTGGGCACAGATACGCAGTATTTT.

V usage is TRBV6-1 and J usage is TRBJ2-4, with TRBD1 matching 9 bases. Germline assignment: CDR1 MNHNS and CDR2 SASEGT. This CDR3 is 13 amino acids long. V lost 6 bases and J lost 5; bases outside the gene matches: 2. Here the CDR3 DNA reads TGTGCCAGCAGGGACAGGGGTCAAAACATTCAGTACTTC. This codes for CASRDRGQNIQYF.

Regarding this clone: One end of the junction fails to match germline, which may point to a read error. The chain carries TRBV7-2 and TRBJ2-1, with D unresolved. This CDR3 comprises 11 residues. Germline values: CDR1 SGHTA, CDR2 FQGNSA. The CDR3 coding sequence is TGTGCCAGCCGCTTTGCACATGAGCAGTTCTTC. This sequence encodes CASRFAHEQFF.

V usage is TRBV21-1 and J usage is TRBJ2-2. TRBV21-1 is recorded as a pseudogene. This CDR3 is 17 amino acids long. This CDR3 reads CASSRGAPESISGELFF. CDR3 coding DNA: TGTGCCAGCAGCAGGGGGGCGCCCGAGTCGATCTCCGGGGAGCTGTTTTTT.

This clone has just one count. The chain has TRBV5-4 and TRBJ1-2; D gene unclear. The CDR3 extends over 16 amino acids. Germline V gene lookup returns CDR1 SGHNT and CDR2 YYREEE (reference sequence). Deletions cut 0 bases from V and 8 bases from J, with 20 bases between. This CDR3 is CASSLVVRQVGRGYTF. CDR3 nucleotide sequence: TGTGCCAGCAGCTTGGTTGTTCGGCAGGTGGGCCGCGGCTACACCTTC.